One T cell receptor beta chain is described in this entry. Germline V gene data show CDR1 as LGHNA and CDR2 as YNFKEQ. CDR3 size: 16 residues. V lost 3 bases to trimming and J lost 5 bases, with 19 bases between them. The PCR employed 60 Vbeta primers together with 13 Jbeta primers. Clones were sequenced by immunoSEQ multiplex PCR, and TCRdb holds only the in-frame ones, with some missing. The sample yields under 200,000 clones, 70% to 80% seen once. This record belongs to a study of cytomegalovirus exposure and HLA in healthy donors. The sequence came from a woman aged 30 to 39 in good health and CMV-seropositive. The specimen was PBMCs. The chain employs TRBV4-2 and TRBJ1-1; D perhaps matches TRBD1 (5 bases). This chain's CDR3 is CASSQGRGPSETEAFF. The DNA of the CDR3 is TGTGCCAGCAGCCAGGGACGAGGGCCTAGCGAGACTGAAGCTTTCTTT.